These 32 T cell receptor beta chains came from one sample sequenced in a study of blood T cells in healthy people across ages. Primers used in a second PCR of roughly 6 to 11 cycles were a sample-barcoded 5' primer and a J-beta primer mix. TCRdb independently ran MiXCR on the 5' RACE reads; one entry per CDR3 protein. The sample lists 650,000 to 900,000 distinct CDR3 sequences, about 59% occurring once. The sample taken for sequencing was blood. The receptors stem from a man aged 25-40 years in good health.

The V call is TRBV7-2, the J call TRBJ1-4; 7 bases agree with TRBD1. Germline CDR1 SGHTA, CDR2 FQGNSA. The CDR3 contains 14 residues. V dropped 5 bases and J dropped 4; count of bases not matched to a gene: 4. The CDR3 loop is CASSRGQLNEKLFF. The CDR3 DNA is TGTGCCAGCAGCCGGGGACAGCTTAATGAAAAACTGTTTTTT.

This chain links TRBV10-3 with TRBJ1-5; 7 positions agree with TRBD1. The CDR3 totals 14 residues. V was pared by 2 bases and J by 3 bases, with 1 base of the junction left unmatched. Germline values: CDR1 ENHRY, CDR2 SYGVKD. The CDR3 loop is CAISETGDNQPQHF. The CDR3 DNA reads as TGTGCCATCAGTGAGACAGGGGACAATCAGCCCCAGCATTTT.

The chain combines TRBV29-1 with TRBJ2-3, with unresolved D. CDR3 length: 12 amino acids. Deletions cut 1 base from V and 4 bases from J, with 6 bases between. Germline V gene data show CDR1 as SQVTM and CDR2 as ANQGSEA. CDR3 bases: TGCAGCGTTGAAGGTTCCGCAGATACGCAGTATTTT. Protein sequence: CSVEGSADTQYF.

CDR3 sequence reads: CASSLGVITSTDTQYF. CDR3 bases: TGTGCCAGCAGCTTAGGCGTGATTACTAGCACAGATACGCAGTATTTT. The gene calls are TRBV5-4 and TRBJ2-3; no reliable D call. Germline CDR1 reads SGHNT; CDR2 reads YYREEE (reference sequence). The CDR3 has 16 amino acids. Trimming took 2 bases from V and 0 from J, leaving 13 bases between them.

This rearrangement joins TRBV7-2 to TRBJ2-5; D is perhaps TRBD1 (6 bases). The CDR3 extends over 14 amino acids. V gave up 5 bases and J gave up 11 bases, with 21 bases separating them. CDR1 and CDR2 from the germline V gene are SGHTA and FQGNSA. The CDR3 DNA reads as TGTGCCAGCAGCCCAGGACAGACTCGAGGGGAGCAGTACTTC. Translation: CASSPGQTRGEQYF.

This clonotype was recorded many times. This clone may be a read error of a much larger clone one base away. The chain combines TRBV12-3 or TRBV12-4 with TRBJ2-7; TRBD1 aligns across 8 bases. V lost 1 base, J lost 4 bases, and 6 bases stayed unmatched. The CDR3 sequence is 15 residues long. This chain's CDR3 is CASSLDPGGEYEQYF. For the CDR3, the DNA is TGTGCCAGCAGTTTAGATCCAGGGGGCGAGTACGAGCAGTACTTC.

CDR3 amino acids: CASTLTSGGQETQYF. DNA of the CDR3: TGTGCCAGCACCTTGACTAGCGGGGGCCAAGAGACCCAGTACTTC. This rearrangement joins TRBV12-3 or TRBV12-4 to TRBJ2-5, with 12 bases aligning to TRBD2. The CDR3 runs 15 residues. J lost 1 base, V lost 7 bases, and 4 bases had no gene match.

The chain carries TRBV30 and TRBJ2-7; D is unresolved. The CDR3 sequence is 13 residues long. V was shortened by 0 bases and J by 7 bases, with 13 bases between the two germline ends. CDR1 GTSNPN and CDR2 SVGIG come from the germline V gene (reference sequence). The CDR3, as DNA: TGTGCCTGGAGTGTACGGTCAGGCCGGGAGCAGTACTTC. Protein product: CAWSVRSGREQYF.

This clonotype was counted a few times. This sequence joins TRBV27 and TRBJ2-7; 8 bases are a match to TRBD1. The CDR3 is 16 residues long. CDR1 and CDR2 (germline): MNHEY, SMNVEV (reference sequence). The J segment lost 3 bases and the V segment lost 5 bases, leaving 12 bases of the junction unmatched. The chain's CDR3 is CASSKNLGQGLYEQYF. CDR3 nucleotide sequence: TGTGCCAGCAGTAAGAACCTCGGACAGGGCCTCTACGAGCAGTACTTC.

The genes are TRBV6-2 or TRBV6-3 and TRBJ2-1, with 9 bases that match TRBD1. From germline, CDR1 is MNHEY and CDR2 SVGEGT. The CDR3 contains 17 residues. J was trimmed by 0 bases and V by 5 bases; bases with no gene match: 8. The CDR3 DNA is TGTGCCAGCAGTCCTGGGACAGGGAAAGCCTCCTACAATGAGCAGTTCTTC. This gives the protein CASSPGTGKASYNEQFF.

The chain employs TRBV27 and TRBJ2-7; D call uncertain. This CDR3 has 14 amino acids. Germline CDR1 and CDR2: MNHEY and SMNVEV (reference sequence). V lost 3 bases, J lost 0 bases, and 9 bases lay in between. CDR3 DNA: TGTGCCAGCAGTTTTGCCGCGAGCTCCTACGAGCAGTACTTC. It yields the protein CASSFAASSYEQYF.

The gene calls are TRBV29-1 and TRBJ2-7; D gene ambiguous. Germline CDR1 reads SQVTM; CDR2 reads ANQGSEA. Trimming took off 4 bases at V and 3 bases at J, with 10 bases between the two ends. The CDR3 runs to 12 residues. The chain's CDR3 is CSVVQAGYEQYF. The CDR3 nucleotides read TGCAGCGTTGTACAAGCTGGCTACGAGCAGTACTTC.

This clonotype was observed a few times. The rearrangement links TRBV7-2 to TRBJ2-1, with D perhaps assigned TRBD1 or TRBD2 (5 bases each). Between the trimmed V and J ends, which lost 3 bases and 4 bases, there was a span of 10 bases. The germline V gene encodes CDR1 SGHTA and CDR2 FQGNSA. The CDR3 is 14 residues long. For the CDR3, the DNA is TGTGCCAGCAGCTTCCGGGACCCTTACAATGAGCAGTTCTTC. The encoded protein is CASSFRDPYNEQFF.

Only one count was recorded for this clonotype. The chain combines TRBV7-9 with TRBJ1-2; unclear D gene. The CDR3 loop spans 12 amino acids. Germline values: CDR1 SEHNR, CDR2 FQNEAQ (reference sequence). V was shortened by 0 bases and J by 8 bases, with 7 bases between the two germline ends. CDR3 sequence: CASSLAARGYTF. The CDR3 DNA is TGTGCCAGCAGCTTAGCGGCAAGGGGCTACACCTTC. The whole variable domain, remainder taken from reference TRBV7-9 and TRBJ1-2, is DTGVSQNPRHKITKRGQNVTFRCDPISEHNRLYWYRQTLGQGPEFLTYFQNEAQLEKSRLLSDRFSAERPKGSFSTLEIQRTEQGDSAMYLCASSLAARGYTFGSGTRLTVV.

This clonotype has just a few counts. The CDR3 protein is CASSLGGGFSYEQYF. DNA for the CDR3: TGTGCCAGCAGCTTGGGCGGGGGGTTTTCCTACGAGCAGTACTTC. The J gene is TRBJ2-7, the V gene TRBV7-2, with 8 bases that match TRBD2. The CDR3 is 15 amino acids. Unmatched junction bases numbered 5, after V lost 3 bases and J lost 1 base. Germline values: CDR1 SGHTA, CDR2 FQGNSA.

The V gene is TRBV9, the J gene TRBJ2-5; no clear D gene. The V gene's germline CDR1 is SGDLS and CDR2 YYNGEE. This CDR3 region has 13 residues. Trimming left V 4 bases short and J 5 bases short, with 12 bases between. CDR3 in DNA: TGTGCCAGCAGCCCCCTGGGCCCCGAGACCCAGTACTTC. It specifies CASSPLGPETQYF.

The rearrangement links TRBV2 to TRBJ1-5; tentative D call: TRBD1 (5 bases). CDR3 length: 13 residues. V dropped 2 bases and J dropped 5 bases, with 7 bases sitting between them. CDR1 and CDR2 from the germline V gene are SNHLY and FYNNEI. The CDR3 protein is CASSERGYQPQHF. The CDR3 coding sequence is TGTGCCAGCAGTGAAAGGGGTTATCAGCCCCAGCATTTT.

The chain combines TRBV27 with TRBJ2-3, with TRBD1 identical over 7 bases. This CDR3 has 15 amino acids. Trimming cost V 1 base and J 5 bases; bases outside gene matches: 6. From germline, CDR1 is MNHEY and CDR2 SMNVEV (reference sequence). The CDR3 DNA is TGTGCCAGCAGTTTATTTACAGGGGTGGGAGATACGCAGTATTTT. This translates into CASSLFTGVGDTQYF.

The V call is TRBV10-3, the J call TRBJ2-1; possible D gene TRBD2, 6 bases. Per germline, CDR1 ENHRY and CDR2 SYGVKD. The CDR3 length is 16 residues. The V end was cut by 4 bases, the J end by 13 bases, with 26 bases between. The CDR3 DNA reads as TGTGCCATCAGTGGGACGAAAGGGACTTCCCCACCGACCCAGTTCTTC. Translation gives CAISGTKGTSPPTQFF.

This rearrangement joins TRBV29-1 to TRBJ2-7, with D perhaps TRBD1 (5 bases). CDR1 and CDR2 (germline): SQVTM, ANQGSEA. Trimming shortened V by 1 base and J by 3 bases, and 16 bases separated the two germline ends. This CDR3 region has 15 residues. The CDR3 here is CSVEVDQGPFYEQYF. The CDR3 region has the DNA TGCAGCGTTGAAGTGGATCAGGGCCCCTTCTACGAGCAGTACTTC.

This sequence joins TRBV9 and TRBJ1-5; TRBD1 matches at 7 bases. Germline CDR1 SGDLS, CDR2 YYNGEE. J lost 6 bases, V lost 2 bases, and 5 bases had no gene match. There are 14 residues in the CDR3. The CDR3 DNA reads TGTGCCAGCAGCGTCGGCAGGGGGTTTCAGCCCCAGCATTTT. This translates into CASSVGRGFQPQHF.

The gene calls are TRBV27 and TRBJ2-7; maybe TRBD1 (5 bases). The closer fit of TRBJ2-4 to the DNA end suggests the J call may be wrong. Germline V gene lookup returns CDR1 MNHEY and CDR2 SMNVEV (reference sequence). This CDR3 spans 15 amino acids. The CDR3 protein is CASSTFQGARNIQYF. CDR3 in DNA: TGTGCCAGCAGTACTTTTCAGGGCGCGAGAAACATTCAGTACTTC.

The rearrangement links TRBV20-1 to TRBJ2-5, with D maybe TRBD1 (5 bases). The germline V and J ends were trimmed by 4 bases and 3 bases, with 6 bases remaining between them. The germline CDR1 and CDR2 sequences are DFQATT and SNEGSKA (reference sequence). CDR3 length: 11 residues. The CDR3 region is CSAIREETQYF. The CDR3 nucleotides are TGCAGTGCTATCAGGGAAGAGACCCAGTACTTC.

The V and J genes are TRBV6-1 and TRBJ2-4, with 8 nucleotides matching TRBD2. V was clipped by 4 bases and J by 13 bases; unmatched bases: 9. The CDR3 is made up of 13 amino acids. The germline CDR1 and CDR2 sequences are MNHNS and SASEGT. The CDR3 is CASSVIAGYEQYF. CDR3 nucleotides: TGTGCCAGCAGTGTTATAGCGGGGTATGAGCAGTACTTC.

The chain combines TRBV7-2 with TRBJ1-2; perhaps TRBD1 as D (5 bases). This CDR3 is 14 amino acids long. Germline-derived CDR1 and CDR2 are SGHTA and FQGNSA. Between the trimmed V and J ends, which lost 5 bases and 5 bases, there was a span of 15 bases. The CDR3 region has the DNA TGTGCCAGCAGCCCTGATCCTGGGGGGTATGGCTACACCTTC. It translates to CASSPDPGGYGYTF.

V and J are TRBV27 and TRBJ1-2, with D hard to call. Per the germline V gene, CDR1 is MNHEY and CDR2 is SMNVEV (reference sequence). Trimming took off 6 bases at V and 1 base at J, with 6 bases between the two ends. The CDR3 is 12 amino acids. The CDR3 loop is CASRGGNYGYTF. The CDR3 DNA reads as TGTGCCAGCAGGGGCGGTAACTATGGCTACACCTTC.

The chain has TRBV6-2 or TRBV6-3 and TRBJ2-4, with 11 bases identical to TRBD2. CDR1 is MNHEY, CDR2 SVGEGT, per germline. J gave up 5 bases and V 0 bases, and 3 bases lay outside the gene matches. This CDR3 has 16 amino acids. CDR3 DNA: TGTGCCAGCAGTTACTCGCTAGCGGGGGGTGAAAACATTCAGTACTTC. Protein product: CASSYSLAGGENIQYF.

This rearrangement joins TRBV28 to TRBJ2-7; no definite D call. CDR1 MDHEN and CDR2 SYDVKM come from the germline V gene. This CDR3 has 13 residues. With 7 bases removed from V and 5 bases from J, the gap between germline ends came to 15 bases. The CDR3 loop is CASNQGRTNEQYF. Here the CDR3 DNA reads TGTGCCAGCAACCAAGGACGAACAAACGAGCAGTACTTC.

This clonotype was seen just once. The chain combines TRBV27 with TRBJ2-7; D remains unclear. This CDR3 is 14 amino acids long. The germline gives CDR1 MNHEY, CDR2 SMNVEV (reference sequence). V was clipped by 5 bases and J by 2 bases, with 13 bases between them. CDR3 bases: TGTGCCAGCAGTCTCTACGGACGGGCCTACGAGCAGTACTTC. As protein: CASSLYGRAYEQYF.

This sequence joins TRBV7-2 and TRBJ1-2; 7 bases match TRBD1. Germline trimming cut 0 bases from V and 8 bases from J; bases unmatched to any gene: 3. Germline CDR1 reads SGHTA; CDR2 reads FQGNSA. CDR3 length: 13 residues. As DNA, the CDR3 is TGTGCCAGCAGCTTAGCGGGGACAGTCGGCTACACCTTC. Amino acid sequence: CASSLAGTVGYTF. The whole variable domain, remainder taken from reference TRBV7-2 and TRBJ1-2, is GAGVSQSPSNKVTEKGKDVELRCDPISGHTALYWYRQSLGQGLEFLIYFQGNSAPDKSGLPSDRFSAERTGGSVSTLTIQRTQQEDSAVYLCASSLAGTVGYTFGSGTRLTVV.

The chain uses TRBV3-1 and TRBJ2-1; TRBD1 matches 12 bases. Per the germline V gene, CDR1 is LGHDT and CDR2 is YNNKEL (reference sequence). J lost 0 bases, V lost 0 bases, and 9 bases had no gene match. There are 20 residues in the CDR3. CDR3 DNA: TGTGCCAGCAGCCAAGATTGGGGACAGGGGGCCCTAAGCTCCTACAATGAGCAGTTCTTC. Residues: CASSQDWGQGALSSYNEQFF.

The chain recombines TRBV29-1 with TRBJ2-6; no reliable D call. The ends were cut back, 1 base at V and 2 bases at J, with 9 bases in the middle. From germline, CDR1 is SQVTM and CDR2 ANQGSEA. The CDR3 extends over 15 amino acids. In DNA, the CDR3 is TGCAGCGTTGAAGGCGGATCCCCTGGGGCCAACGTCCTGACTTTC. It yields the protein CSVEGGSPGANVLTF. The full variable domain, its missing parts supplied by reference TRBV29-1 and TRBJ2-6, is SAVISQKPSRDICQRGTSLTIQCQVDSQVTMMFWYRQQPGQSLTLIATANQGSEATYESGFVIDKFPISRPNLTFSTLTVSNMSPEDSSIYLCSVEGGSPGANVLTFGAGSRLTVL.